The 10 T cell receptor beta chains in this list originate from one sample, sequenced in a study of cytomegalovirus exposure and HLA in healthy donors. Amplification used 60 Vbeta primers and 13 Jbeta primers. The data were produced by immunoSEQ multiplex PCR, yet TCRdb's version contains in-frame clones alone and is incomplete. Of roughly 140,000 clones in the sample, over 70% were seen once. Sequenced: PBMCs. The origin of the receptors is a man aged 40-49 years in good health and CMV-seronegative.

The chain uses TRBV6-5 and TRBJ1-5; no clear D. This CDR3 is 13 amino acids long. Germline CDR1 is MNHEY and CDR2 is SVGAGI. V was trimmed by 0 bases and J by 6 bases, leaving 6 bases between them. CDR3: CASSYSRAQPQHF. CDR3 in DNA: TGTGCCAGCAGTTACTCGAGGGCTCAGCCCCAGCATTTT.

The V call is TRBV11-2, the J call TRBJ1-1; 8 bases align to TRBD1. Germline lookup yields CDR1 SGHAT and CDR2 FQNNGV. With V trimmed by 5 bases and J by 5 bases, 10 bases remained unmatched. The CDR3 sequence is 15 residues long. CDR3 protein: CASSPQQGVRTEAFF. The CDR3, as DNA: TGTGCCAGCAGCCCGCAACAGGGGGTAAGAACTGAAGCTTTCTTT. The entire variable domain, with the rest obtained from reference TRBV11-2 and TRBJ1-1, is as follows: EAGVAQSPRYKIIEKRQSVAFWCNPISGHATLYWYQQILGQGPKLLIQFQNNGVVDDSQLPKDRFSAERLKGVDSTLKIQPAKLEDSAVYLCASSPQQGVRTEAFFGQGTRLTVV.

Comment on this clone: Sequence at one end of the junction differs from germline and may be a read error. This chain joins TRBV6-5 and TRBJ1-5, with D possibly TRBD1 on 6 matching bases. The germline CDR1 and CDR2 sequences are MNHEY and SVGAGI. There are 13 residues in the CDR3. The CDR3 protein is CAGRSGQGQPQHF. Here the CDR3 DNA reads TGTGCCGGCAGGTCGGGACAAGGACAGCCCCAGCATTTT.

Worth noting for this clone: One end of the junction is discordant with germline, which a read error may explain. The J gene is TRBJ2-5, the V gene TRBV7-7; possibly TRBD1 for D (6 bases). Looked up from germline, CDR1 is SSHAT and CDR2 is FNYEAQ (reference sequence). The CDR3 has 13 amino acids. The CDR3 here is CASSPGQQETQYF. The DNA for the CDR3 is TGTGCTAGCAGCCCCGGACAGCAAGAGACCCAGTACTTC.

The chain recombines TRBV5-1 with TRBJ1-3; D not resolved. The CDR3 is made up of 18 amino acids. From germline, CDR1 is SGHRS and CDR2 YFSETQ. Trimming removed 0 bases at V and 2 bases at J, with 18 bases between. In DNA form, the CDR3 reads TGCGCCAGCAGCTTGGGGCGGCTCACCACCGGCGCTGGAAACACCATATATTTT. Translation: CASSLGRLTTGAGNTIYF.

V and J are TRBV15 and TRBJ1-1; TRBD1 might be the D (6 bases). Trimming shortened V by 0 bases and J by 10 bases, and 18 bases separated the two germline ends. The CDR3 length is 15 residues. Germline CDR1 and CDR2: LNHNV and YYDKDF (reference sequence). For the CDR3, the DNA is TGTGCCACCAGCAGAGAGAGACAGGTGCCTTGGGGAGCTTTCTTT. Its translation: CATSRERQVPWGAFF.

The chain recombines TRBV28 with TRBJ2-1, with unresolved D. V was cut by 5 bases and J by 4 bases, with 12 bases left in between. The V gene's germline CDR1 is MDHEN and CDR2 SYDVKM. CDR3 size: 14 residues. CDR3 in amino acids: CASSRPTRYNEQFF. The CDR3 nucleotides are TGTGCCAGCAGTCGCCCAACACGTTACAATGAGCAGTTCTTC. Based on the CDR3 plus reference TRBV28 and TRBJ2-1, the full variable domain is DVKVTQSSRYLVKRTGEKVFLECVQDMDHENMFWYRQDPGLGLRLIYFSYDVKMKEKGDIPEGYSVSREKKERFSLILESASTNQTSMYLCASSRPTRYNEQFFGPGTRLTVL.

This sequence joins TRBV7-6 and TRBJ1-3; possible D gene TRBD1, 6 bases. Germline CDR1 and CDR2: SGHVS and FNYEAQ. Trimming took off 0 bases at V and 0 bases at J, with 15 bases between the two ends. The CDR3 length is 18 residues. In DNA, the CDR3 is TGTGCCAGCAGCTTAGCGCGGCGAGGGGGGGGCTCTGGAAACACCATATATTTT. This codes for CASSLARRGGGSGNTIYF.

About this clone: Since the CDR3 does not end with the conserved phenylalanine or tryptophan, this likely comes from a read error. V gene TRBV7-6 combines with J gene TRBJ2-3; the D gene is possibly TRBD2 (5 bases). Trimming removed 0 bases at V and 0 bases at J, with 13 bases between. This CDR3 spans 17 amino acids. Germline V gene lookup returns CDR1 SGHVS and CDR2 FNYEAQ. CDR3 bases: TGTGCCAGCAGCTTAGCAACGGCGCGGAGGAGCACAGATACGCAGTATGTT. It codes for CASSLATARRSTDTQYV.

This clone was recorded only once. This sequence joins TRBV18 and TRBJ1-5; TRBD1 matches at 10 bases. V was pared by 3 bases and J by 0 bases, with 11 bases of the junction left unmatched. Germline CDR1 KGHSH, CDR2 LQKENI. This CDR3 is built from 19 residues. The CDR3 nucleotides read TGTGCCAGCTCACCCGCCGGGACAGGGGTCTCCTTTAGCAATCAGCCCCAGCATTTT. It encodes CASSPAGTGVSFSNQPQHF.